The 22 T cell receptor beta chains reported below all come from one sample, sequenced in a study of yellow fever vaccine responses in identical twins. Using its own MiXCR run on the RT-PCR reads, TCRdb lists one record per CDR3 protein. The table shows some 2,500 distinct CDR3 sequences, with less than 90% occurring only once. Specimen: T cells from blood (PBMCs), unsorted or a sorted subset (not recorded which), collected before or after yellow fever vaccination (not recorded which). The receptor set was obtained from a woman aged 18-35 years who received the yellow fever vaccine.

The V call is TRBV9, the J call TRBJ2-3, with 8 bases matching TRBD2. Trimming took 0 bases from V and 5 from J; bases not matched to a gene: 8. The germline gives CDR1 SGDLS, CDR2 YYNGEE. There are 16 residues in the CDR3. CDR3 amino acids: CASSVVASGQIDTQYF. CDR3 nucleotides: TGTGCCAGCAGCGTAGTAGCTAGCGGGCAGATAGATACGCAGTATTTT.

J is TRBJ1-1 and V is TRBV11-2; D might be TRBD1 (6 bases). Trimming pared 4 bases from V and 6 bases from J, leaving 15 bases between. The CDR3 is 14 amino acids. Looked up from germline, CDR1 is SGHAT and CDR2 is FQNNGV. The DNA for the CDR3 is TGTGCCAGCAGCTCCCGGGGGGGGCGGGCTGAAGCTTTCTTT. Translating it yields CASSSRGGRAEAFF.

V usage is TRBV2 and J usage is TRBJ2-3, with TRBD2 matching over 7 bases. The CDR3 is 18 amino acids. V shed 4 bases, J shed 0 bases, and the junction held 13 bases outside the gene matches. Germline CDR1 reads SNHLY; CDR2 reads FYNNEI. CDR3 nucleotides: TGTGCCAGCAGTGGGGGACGGAGCGGGGCCTCTAGCACAGATACGCAGTATTTT. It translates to CASSGGRSGASSTDTQYF.

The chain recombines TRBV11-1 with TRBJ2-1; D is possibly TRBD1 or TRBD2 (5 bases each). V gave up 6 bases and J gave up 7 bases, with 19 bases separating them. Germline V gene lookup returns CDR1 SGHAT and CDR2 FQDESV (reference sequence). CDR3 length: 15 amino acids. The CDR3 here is CASSPTRGINNEQFF. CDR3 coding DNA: TGTGCCAGCAGTCCAACTAGGGGAATAAATAATGAGCAGTTCTTC.

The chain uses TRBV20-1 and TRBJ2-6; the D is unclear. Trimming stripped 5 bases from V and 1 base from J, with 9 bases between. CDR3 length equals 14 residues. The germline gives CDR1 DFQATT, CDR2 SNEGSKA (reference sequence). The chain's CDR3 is CSALWSSGANVLTF. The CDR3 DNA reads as TGCAGTGCTCTATGGAGTTCTGGGGCCAACGTCCTGACTTTC.

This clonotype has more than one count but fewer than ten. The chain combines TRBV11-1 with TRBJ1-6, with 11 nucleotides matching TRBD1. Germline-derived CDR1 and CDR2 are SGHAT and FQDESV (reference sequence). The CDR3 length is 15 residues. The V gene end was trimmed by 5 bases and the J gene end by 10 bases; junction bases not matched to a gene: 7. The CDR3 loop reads CASSKPGQGESPLHF. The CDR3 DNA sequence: TGTGCCAGCAGCAAGCCGGGACAGGGGGAATCACCCCTCCACTTT.

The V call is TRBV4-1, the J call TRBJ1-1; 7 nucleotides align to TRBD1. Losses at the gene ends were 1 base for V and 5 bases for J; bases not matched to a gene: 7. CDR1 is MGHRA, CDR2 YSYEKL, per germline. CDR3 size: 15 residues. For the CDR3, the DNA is TGCGCCAGCAGCCAAGGAACAGGGGAAAGGACTGAAGCTTTCTTT. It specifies CASSQGTGERTEAFF.

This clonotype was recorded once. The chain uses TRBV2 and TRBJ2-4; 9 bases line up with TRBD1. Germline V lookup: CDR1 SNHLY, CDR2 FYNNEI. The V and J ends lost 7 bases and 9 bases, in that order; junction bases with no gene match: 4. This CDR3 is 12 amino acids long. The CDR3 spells CASTPDRGIQYF. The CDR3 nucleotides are TGTGCCAGCACTCCGGACAGGGGCATTCAGTACTTC.

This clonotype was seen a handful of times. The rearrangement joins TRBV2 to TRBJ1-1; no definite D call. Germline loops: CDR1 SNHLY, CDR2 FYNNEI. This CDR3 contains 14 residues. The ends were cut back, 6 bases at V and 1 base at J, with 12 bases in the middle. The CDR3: CASRAVWGNTEAFF. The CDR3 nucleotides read TGTGCCAGCAGGGCCGTCTGGGGGAACACTGAAGCTTTCTTT.

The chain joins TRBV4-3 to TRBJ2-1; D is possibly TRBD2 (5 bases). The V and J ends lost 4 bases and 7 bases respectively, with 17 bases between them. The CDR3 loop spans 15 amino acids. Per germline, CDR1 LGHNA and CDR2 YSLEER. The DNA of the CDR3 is TGCGCCAGCAGCCTCAAAGGCGGGCTGGGGAATGAGCAGTTCTTC. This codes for CASSLKGGLGNEQFF.

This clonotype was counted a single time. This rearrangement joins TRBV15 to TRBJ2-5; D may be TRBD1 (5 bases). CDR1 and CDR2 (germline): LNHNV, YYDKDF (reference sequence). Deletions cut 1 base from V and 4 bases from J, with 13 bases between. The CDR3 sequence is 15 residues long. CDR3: CATSRGPGLGETQYF. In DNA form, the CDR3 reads TGTGCCACCAGCAGAGGTCCAGGGCTAGGAGAGACCCAGTACTTC.

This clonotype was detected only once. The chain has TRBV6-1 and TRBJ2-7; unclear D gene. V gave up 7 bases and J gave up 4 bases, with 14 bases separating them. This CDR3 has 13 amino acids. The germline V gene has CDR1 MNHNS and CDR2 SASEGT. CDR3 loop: CASTPGAAYEQYF. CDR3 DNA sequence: TGTGCCAGCACCCCGGGCGCAGCTTACGAGCAGTACTTC.

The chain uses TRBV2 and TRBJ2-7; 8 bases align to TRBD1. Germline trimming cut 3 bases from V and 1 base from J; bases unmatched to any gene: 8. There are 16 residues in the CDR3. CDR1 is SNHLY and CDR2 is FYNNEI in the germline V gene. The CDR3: CASSDSGQGSSYEQYF. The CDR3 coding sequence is TGTGCCAGCAGTGATAGTGGACAGGGATCTTCCTACGAGCAGTACTTC.

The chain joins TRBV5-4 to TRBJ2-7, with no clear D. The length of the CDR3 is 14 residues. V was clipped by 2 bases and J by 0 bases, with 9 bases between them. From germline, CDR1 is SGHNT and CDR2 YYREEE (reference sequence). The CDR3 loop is CASSLSGSSYEQYF. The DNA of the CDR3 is TGTGCCAGCAGCTTATCAGGAAGCTCCTACGAGCAGTACTTC.

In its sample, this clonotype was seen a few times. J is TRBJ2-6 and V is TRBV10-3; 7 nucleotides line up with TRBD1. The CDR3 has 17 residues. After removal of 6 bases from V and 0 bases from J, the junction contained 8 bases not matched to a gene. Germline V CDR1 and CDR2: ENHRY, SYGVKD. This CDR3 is CAIRKDRSGSGANVLTF. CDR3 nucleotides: TGTGCCATCAGGAAGGACAGGTCTGGCTCTGGGGCCAACGTCCTGACTTTC.

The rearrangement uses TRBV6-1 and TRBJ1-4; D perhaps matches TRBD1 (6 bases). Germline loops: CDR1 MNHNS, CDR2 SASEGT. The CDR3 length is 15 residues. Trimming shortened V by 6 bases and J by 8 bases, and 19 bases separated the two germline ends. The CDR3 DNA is TGTGCCAGCAGGACGAGCAGGGGTTCGGGAGAAAAACTGTTTTTT. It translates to CASRTSRGSGEKLFF.

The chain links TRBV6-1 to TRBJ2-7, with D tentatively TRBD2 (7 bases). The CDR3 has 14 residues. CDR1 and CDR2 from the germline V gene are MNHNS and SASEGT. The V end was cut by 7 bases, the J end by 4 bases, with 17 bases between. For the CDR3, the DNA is TGTGCCAGCACCCCCGTGGGGGGGCCATACGAGCAGTACTTC. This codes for CASTPVGGPYEQYF.

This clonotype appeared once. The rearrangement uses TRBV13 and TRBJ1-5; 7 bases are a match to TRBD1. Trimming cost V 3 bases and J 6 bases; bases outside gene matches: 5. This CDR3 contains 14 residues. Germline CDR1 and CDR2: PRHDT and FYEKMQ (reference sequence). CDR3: CASSLDRRGQPQHF. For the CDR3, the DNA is TGTGCCAGCAGCTTGGACAGGAGGGGTCAGCCCCAGCATTTT.

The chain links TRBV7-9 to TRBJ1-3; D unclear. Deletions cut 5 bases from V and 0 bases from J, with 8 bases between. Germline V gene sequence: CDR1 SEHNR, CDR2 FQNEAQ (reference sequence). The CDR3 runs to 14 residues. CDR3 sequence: CASSHDDSGNTIYF. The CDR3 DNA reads TGTGCCAGCAGCCACGATGACTCTGGAAACACCATATATTTT.

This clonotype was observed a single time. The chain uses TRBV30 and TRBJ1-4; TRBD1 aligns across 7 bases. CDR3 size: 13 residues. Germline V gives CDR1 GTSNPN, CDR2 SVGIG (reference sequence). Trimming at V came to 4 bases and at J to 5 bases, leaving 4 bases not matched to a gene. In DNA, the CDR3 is TGTGCCTGGATGGACAGGCTAAATGAAAAACTGTTTTTT. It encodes CAWMDRLNEKLFF.

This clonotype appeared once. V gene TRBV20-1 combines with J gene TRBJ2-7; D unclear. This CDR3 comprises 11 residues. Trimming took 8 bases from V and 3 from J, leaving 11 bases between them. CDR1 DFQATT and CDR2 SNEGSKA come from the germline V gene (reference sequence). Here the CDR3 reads CSLPRSYEQYF. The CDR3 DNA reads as TGCAGTCTCCCTCGCAGCTACGAGCAGTACTTC.

As DNA, the CDR3 is TGCGCCAGCAGCCAACCGGGATTCAGAGATACGCAGTATTTT. Translated, it gives CASSQPGFRDTQYF. The V gene is TRBV4-1, the J gene TRBJ2-3; tentative D call: TRBD2 (5 bases). Trimming pared 2 bases from V and 5 bases from J, leaving 11 bases between. This CDR3 spans 14 amino acids. The germline gives CDR1 MGHRA, CDR2 YSYEKL.